The sequence of this T cell receptor (beta chain) was determined in a study of cytomegalovirus exposure and HLA in healthy donors. On the study more broadly: The roughly 120 validation repertoires and the approximately 700 first-cohort repertoires shared a platform, a later analysis reported.

The donors were members of the validation cohort, which comprised 100 to 150 subjects and was separate from the first cohort of 666 subjects. Germline lookup yields CDR1 SGHRS and CDR2 YFSETQ. This CDR3 is 16 amino acids long. V lost 0 bases, J lost 0 bases, and 10 bases lay in between. Comments on this clone: Its antigen is as yet unknown.

Data came from immunoSEQ multiplex PCR; TCRdb stores just in-frame clones and leaves some out. The repertoire holds about 170,000 clones, with roughly nine tenths as singletons. Points from the study as a whole: Clusters of TCRs from the first cohort tended to co-occur in the 95 to 150 validation repertoires (as a later analysis found). It was approximately 150 TCR beta chains that were listed as cytomegalovirus-associated.

Sequencing was performed on PBMCs. The receptor comes from a woman aged 25 to 39 in good health and CMV-seronegative. The rearrangement uses TRBV5-1 and TRBJ2-1; D perhaps matches TRBD2 (6 bases). The CDR3 is CASSLGGKSSYNEQFF. The CDR3 bases are TGCGCCAGCAGCTTGGGCGGGAAGAGCTCCTACAATGAGCAGTTCTTC.